Shown below are 9 T cell receptor beta chains from a single sample sequenced in a study of blood T cells in healthy people across ages. A second PCR, run for roughly 7 to 11 cycles, used a sample-barcoded 5' primer plus a J-beta primer mix. Each CDR3 protein is one row after TCRdb ran MiXCR on the 5' RACE reads. Of about 1.5 million distinct CDR3 sequences listed, 35% to 45% are singletons. Sequenced input: blood. The receptors originated from a woman aged 18 to 35 in good health.

This sequence joins TRBV5-1 and TRBJ2-3; 12 bases match TRBD2. Germline V gene sequence: CDR1 SGHRS, CDR2 YFSETQ. Trimming cost V 6 bases and J 8 bases; bases outside gene matches: 10. CDR3 length: 15 residues. CDR3 DNA: TGCGCCAGCATCCCTCTAGCGGGAGGGCCCGGTACGCAGTATTTT. It yields the protein CASIPLAGGPGTQYF.

This clonotype was observed a handful of times. The chain combines TRBV12-3 or TRBV12-4 with TRBJ1-2; D gene uncertain. Trimming removed 3 bases at V and 5 bases at J, with 16 bases between. There are 15 residues in the CDR3. CDR3 DNA: TGTGCCAGCAGTTTCTCCAAAAACAGCGGATATGGCTACACCTTC. Encoded protein: CASSFSKNSGYGYTF.

The sample holds a few counts of this clonotype. The gene calls are TRBV29-1 and TRBJ1-1; TRBD1 aligns across 7 bases. J gave up 4 bases and V 3 bases, and 5 bases lay outside the gene matches. CDR1 is SQVTM and CDR2 is ANQGSEA in the germline V gene. This CDR3 contains 13 residues. The DNA for the CDR3 is TGCAGCGTTGAGGAACAGGGGAGCACTGAAGCTTTCTTT. Translated, it gives CSVEEQGSTEAFF.

This clonotype has just a few counts. This chain links TRBV12-3 or TRBV12-4 with TRBJ2-1; perhaps TRBD1 as D (6 bases). V lost 9 bases and J 10 bases, leaving 22 bases between the germline ends. The CDR3 contains 14 residues. The CDR3 sequence: CASSLQHREREQFF. The CDR3 region has the DNA TGTGCCAGTTCCCTCCAACACAGGGAACGGGAGCAGTTCTTC.

This clonotype occurred a few times. The rearrangement uses TRBV7-2 and TRBJ1-3; 9 positions match TRBD1. The CDR3 length is 15 residues. Germline-derived CDR1 and CDR2 are SGHTA and FQGNSA. The J segment lost 3 bases and the V segment lost 9 bases, leaving 9 bases of the junction unmatched. The CDR3 reads CASSLDRGLGNTIYF. CDR3 bases: TGTGCCAGTTCCTTGGACAGGGGACTTGGAAACACCATATATTTT.

For the CDR3, the DNA is TGTGCCAGCAGCCAGGGACTAGCGGGGACGAATGAGCAGTACTTC. Translating gives CASSQGLAGTNEQYF. V is TRBV9 and J is TRBJ2-7, with TRBD2 matching 13 bases. The junction had 8 bases not matched to a gene; V was cut back by 4 bases and J by 7 bases. CDR3 size: 15 residues. CDR1 and CDR2 (germline): SGDLS, YYNGEE.

The V gene is TRBV5-6, the J gene TRBJ2-6; no definite D call. The CDR3 is made up of 16 amino acids. Trimming stripped 4 bases from V and 2 bases from J, with 13 bases between. Germline CDR1 and CDR2: SGHDT and YYEEEE. The CDR3 is CASSAYSLPGANVLTF. For the CDR3, the DNA is TGTGCCAGCAGCGCTTACAGCTTACCTGGGGCCAACGTCCTGACTTTC.

This clonotype was seen a few times. The J gene is TRBJ2-7, the V gene TRBV20-1; 7 positions match TRBD2. The length of the CDR3 is 14 residues. V shed 6 bases, J shed 0 bases, and the junction held 8 bases outside the gene matches. The germline CDR1 and CDR2 sequences are DFQATT and SNEGSKA (reference sequence). The CDR3 region is CSARTSADSYEQYF. The CDR3 nucleotides read TGCAGTGCGAGAACTAGCGCCGACTCCTACGAGCAGTACTTC.

J is TRBJ2-1 and V is TRBV10-3, with 9 bases matching TRBD1. J lost 12 bases, V lost 1 base, and 7 bases had no gene match. CDR1 and CDR2 (germline): ENHRY, SYGVKD. This CDR3 is 14 amino acids long. CDR3: CAISEYTGGSVQFF. CDR3 in DNA: TGTGCCATCAGTGAGTATACAGGGGGCAGTGTGCAGTTCTTC.